The clone carrying this T cell receptor beta chain was counted ten times or more. Antigen: not known. These data come from a study of human T cells and chemical hapten exposure. General study findings and limits: It should be noted that donors had alopecia, so their immune response may differ from healthy people's. Significantly more large CDR3 similarity clusters were formed by expanded TCRs than by controls.

The time point denotes: patch test 2, 6 weeks after DPC sensitization. As for treatment: therapeutic diphenylcyclopropenone sensitization with weekly scalp DPC. The germline V and J ends were trimmed by 1 base and 7 bases, with 8 bases remaining between them. The CDR3 has 14 residues. Germline V gives CDR1 SGHTA, CDR2 FQGNSA. MiXCR, applied by TCRdb to the RACE reads, yields one record per CDR3 protein. The data contain around 360,000 distinct CDR3 sequences, over 6% of them singletons. The source was whole blood, collected in connection with sensitization to the hapten diphenylcyclopropenone (DPC). This TCR derives from a woman aged 18-30 years with alopecia areata. Some clones in this sample may be carry-over from other donors' samples. The rearrangement links TRBV7-2 to TRBJ1-6; perhaps TRBD1 as D (5 bases). DNA of the CDR3: TGTGCCAGCAGCTTAGGTTGGGGGAATTCACCCCTCCACTTT. Translated, it gives CASSLGWGNSPLHF.